This T cell receptor (beta chain) was documented in a study of blood T cell repertoires in COVID-19. Some clones are missing from TCRdb's copy, which holds only in-frame ones; the method was immunoSEQ multiplex PCR. The data hold some 99,000 clones, with 75% to 90% observed a single time. This CDR3 region has 12 residues. CDR1 and CDR2 (germline): SNHLY, FYNNEI. V was cut by 5 bases and J by 9 bases, with 11 bases left in between. The sequence was obtained from a woman aged 55-75 years with acute or convalescent COVID-19. The chain combines TRBV2 with TRBJ2-1, with D hard to call. The source material was peripheral blood. The DNA for the CDR3 is TGTGCCAGCAGTTTGAGCGCTACTGAGCAGTTCTTC. It translates to CASSLSATEQFF.